Listed below are T cell receptor beta chains from one sample, sequenced in a study of long-term antiretroviral therapy in people with HIV. TCRdb's table, derived via immunoSEQ multiplex PCR, lists solely in-frame clones and lacks some. Of about 20,000 clones listed, 90% are singletons. Material: unsorted PBMCs, obtained roughly 4.2 years before starting antiretroviral therapy. The receptors stem from a woman aged 25 to 39 with HIV. Each CDR3 is given with its conserved first and last residue. Each record gives: J gene, D gene, V gene, clone size, CDR3 DNA, CDR3 protein. D genes are given only for firm matches. Size tells how often a clone was seen (once, few, many) or the class of an expanded clone, and some rows leave it out.

TRBJ2-2 NA TRBV27 NA TGTGCCAGCAAACAACCGGGCCAAAACCTGGGGGAGCTGTTTTTT CASKQPGQNLGELFF
TRBJ2-1 NA TRBV27 NA TGTGCCAGCAGTTTCTTTCGGGGGATCGTTTACAATGAGCAGTTCTTC CASSFFRGIVYNEQFF
TRBJ1-5 NA TRBV5-5 NA TGTGCCAGCAGCTTGGAAGGGTCGGATCAGCCCCAGCATTTT CASSLEGSDQPQHF
TRBJ1-4 NA TRBV9 NA TGTGCCAGCAGCCCCCGACCGACGTCGGCTAATGAAAAACTGTTTTTT CASSPRPTSANEKLFF
TRBJ1-2 TRBD1 TRBV14 NA TGTGCCAGCAGCCCTCGACAGGGTCAAGTCTATGGCTACACCTTC CASSPRQGQVYGYTF
TRBJ1-2 NA TRBV7-9 NA TGTGCCAGCAGCTTGGGGGAAAACTATGGCTACACCTTC CASSLGENYGYTF
TRBJ1-5 NA TRBV7-2 once TGTGCCAGCAGCTTAACGGGGGGCGGCAATCAGCCCCAGCATTTT CASSLTGGGNQPQHF
TRBJ2-2 TRBD1 TRBV6-1 NA TGTGCCAGTAAGGACAGGGAAGGCGGCACCGGGGAGCTGTTTTTT CASKDREGGTGELFF
TRBJ1-2 NA TRBV19 NA TGTGCCAGTAGTATAACAGGACAATATAACTATGGCTACACCTTC CASSITGQYNYGYTF
TRBJ1-1 NA TRBV9 NA TGTGCCAGCAGCGAGGATGTAGGTACGACTGAAGCTTTCTTT CASSEDVGTTEAFF
TRBJ1-5 TRBD1 TRBV7-2 NA TGTGCCAGCAGCTTAGTACAGGGGAGCAATCAGCCCCAGCATTTT CASSLVQGSNQPQHF
TRBJ1-2 TRBD1 TRBV19 NA TGTGCCAGTCTAAGACAGGGGGATTATGGCTACACCTTC CASLRQGDYGYTF
TRBJ2-3 NA TRBV29-1 NA TGCAGCGTTGATTCCCCTAGCACAGATACGCAGTATTTT CSVDSPSTDTQYF
TRBJ1-2 TRBD1 TRBV14 NA TGTGCCAGCAGCCAGTTGTCCCGGGACAGGGCCTCCAGGGATGGCTACACCTTC CASSQLSRDRASRDGYTF
TRBJ2-5 NA TRBV30 NA TGTGCCTGGAATCGGGGGGCGGGGCAAGAGACCCAGTACTTC CAWNRGAGQETQYF
TRBJ1-2 NA TRBV6-6 NA TGTGCCAGCAGTCACCGGCTAAGGGGTGTGGAGGATGGCTACACCTTC CASSHRLRGVEDGYTF
TRBJ2-7 NA TRBV18 NA TGTGCCAGCTCACGGATGGGTTTGGAGGGGCCCTACGAGCAGTACTTC CASSRMGLEGPYEQYF
TRBJ1-2 NA TRBV6-6 NA TGTGCCAGCAGTTATTCGGGGGGCTCCAACTATGGCTACACCTTC CASSYSGGSNYGYTF
TRBJ1-2 TRBD1 TRBV2 NA TGTGCCAGCAGTCTAGGACAGGGGAACTATGGCTACACCTTC CASSLGQGNYGYTF
TRBJ2-7 NA TRBV5-1 NA TGCGCCAGCAGCTTGGCCGGGGAGGCTCGCGAGCAGTACTTC CASSLAGEAREQYF
TRBJ1-5 TRBD1 TRBV2 NA TGTGCCAGCAGGGAACAGGGGGAGTGGAATCAGCCCCAGCATTTT CASREQGEWNQPQHF
TRBJ1-1 NA TRBV7-9 NA TGTGCCAGCAGCTTAAAGGAGAACACTGAAGCTTTCTTT CASSLKENTEAFF
TRBJ2-3 TRBD1 TRBV10-3 NA TGTGCCGTAGCTCCGGGACAGGGGGCTGCAGATACGCAGTATTTT CAVAPGQGAADTQYF
TRBJ1-5 NA TRBV5-5 NA TGTGCCAGCAGCTTGGCCGAGGAGCCCCAGCATTTT CASSLAEEPQHF
TRBJ2-7 TRBD2 TRBV6-5 NA TGTGCCAGCAGGCGGGGGGGAAACTACGAGCAGTACTTC CASRRGGNYEQYF
TRBJ1-5 TRBD1 TRBV19 NA TGTGCCAGTAGTAAGAATACAGGGGGCTCTAGCAATCAGCCCCAGCATTTT CASSKNTGGSSNQPQHF
TRBJ2-7 NA TRBV5-1 NA TGCGCCAGCAGGCCTTCCTTTAGCTCCTACGAGCAGTACTTC CASRPSFSSYEQYF
TRBJ2-6 NA TRBV30 NA TGTGCCTGGATCAGGGAGTTGGCTGGGGCCAACGTCCTGACTTTC CAWIRELAGANVLTF
TRBJ1-5 NA TRBV5-6 NA TGTGCCAGCAGCTCTTCCCCCGGGTATAGCAATCAGCCCCAGCATTTT CASSSSPGYSNQPQHF
TRBJ1-1 NA TRBV6-5 NA TGTGCCAGCAGTTACTCCTGGGCGCGGAACACTGAAGCTTTCTTT CASSYSWARNTEAFF
TRBJ1-2 NA TRBV9 NA TGTGCCAGCAGCGTTTCAAATAGAGCTAACTATGGCTACACCTTC CASSVSNRANYGYTF
TRBJ1-1 NA TRBV28 NA TGTGCCAGCAGTCGACGCCGTGAAGCTTTCTTT CASSRRREAFF
TRBJ2-3 TRBD2 TRBV4-3 NA TGCGCCAGCAGCGCCAGGACTAGCGGGGGGGCAGATACGCAGTATTTT CASSARTSGGADTQYF
TRBJ1-6 NA TRBV10-3 NA TGTGCCATCAGTTCGGACAGAAGTGGTTCACCCCTCCACTTT CAISSDRSGSPLHF
TRBJ2-1 NA TRBV11-3 NA TGTGCCAGCAGCTTCCGGAGAGACAATGAGCAGTTCTTC CASSFRRDNEQFF
TRBJ1-5 NA TRBV7-8 NA TGTGCCAGCAGCTTAGAGGCAGGGAGAGGGAATCAGCCCCAGCATTTT CASSLEAGRGNQPQHF
TRBJ2-3 TRBD2 TRBV5-1 NA TGCGCCAGCAGCTTAGCGGGGGCTAGCACAGATACGCAGTATTTT CASSLAGASTDTQYF
TRBJ1-2 TRBD1 TRBV4-3 NA TGCGCCAGCAGCCAAGTAGGATTTGACAGGGTTGGTGGCTACACCTTC CASSQVGFDRVGGYTF
TRBJ1-1 NA TRBV18 NA TGTGCCAGCTCACCACCAGCGGGTACTGAAGCTTTCTTT CASSPPAGTEAFF
TRBJ1-1 NA TRBV6-6 NA TGTGCCAGCAGTTATGGGAGGACAGCCAAGCCCGAAGCTTTCTTT CASSYGRTAKPEAFF
TRBJ1-1 TRBD1 TRBV7-9 NA TGTGCCAGCAGCTTAGGCCAAGGGGGCAAGGTGAACACTGAAGCTTTCTTT CASSLGQGGKVNTEAFF
TRBJ2-3 TRBD1 TRBV10-1 NA TGCGCCAGCAGTGAGTCGACTCTGGGGACAGGGGCCTCCGCGCAGTATTTT CASSESTLGTGASAQYF